The following is a T cell receptor (beta chain) sequence with its context. Its antigen remains unidentified. Germline values: CDR1 SGHVS, CDR2 FNYEAQ. The CDR3 totals 16 residues. V lost 2 bases, J lost 4 bases, and 8 bases stayed unmatched. The entry originates in a study of early stage breast cancer tumors. Study as a whole: Most invasive tumors, twelve of 16, were ER+/PR+/HER2-. The ER+/PR+/HER2- tumors included 7 to 9 ductal and a handful of lobular carcinomas. Approximately 10-fold was the mean read coverage per sample.

Regarding the study as a whole: Functional markers like CD4, CD8 and FOXP3 were missed in bulk sequencing.

The table came from immunoSEQ multiplex PCR; TCRdb's copy has only in-frame clones and leaves some out. The table shows some 28,000 clones, with roughly three fifths occurring only once. The receptor's source is a person aged 45-60 years with breast cancer. The chain links TRBV7-6 to TRBJ2-3, with TRBD1 matching 8 bases. The sequenced sample was breast tumor tissue. Here the CDR3 reads CASSLQGALMADTQYF. The CDR3 DNA sequence: TGTGCCAGCAGCTTACAGGGGGCTTTAATGGCAGATACGCAGTATTTT.